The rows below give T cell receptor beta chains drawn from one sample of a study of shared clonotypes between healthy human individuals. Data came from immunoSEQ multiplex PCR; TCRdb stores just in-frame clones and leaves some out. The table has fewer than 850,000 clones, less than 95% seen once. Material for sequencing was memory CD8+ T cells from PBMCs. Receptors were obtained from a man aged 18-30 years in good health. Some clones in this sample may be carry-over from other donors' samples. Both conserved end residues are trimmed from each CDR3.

CDR3: ASSEGLSYEQY
J: TRBJ2-7
V: TRBV10-1

CDR3: ARSAETQGPQH
J: TRBJ1-5
V: TRBV5-3

CDR3: ASSRGRFYGYT
J: TRBJ1-2
V: TRBV27

CDR3: ASSQDRLLGGTDTQY
J: TRBJ2-3
V: TRBV4-2

CDR3: ASRRGNTEAF
J: TRBJ1-1
V: TRBV27

CDR3: ASSLGLNYGYT
J: TRBJ1-2
V: TRBV13

CDR3: ASSLGPGDLYEQY
J: TRBJ2-7
V: TRBV11-2

CDR3: ASRQTQVKGEKLF
J: TRBJ1-4
V: TRBV7-9

CDR3: ASSSGLAYGSYNEQF
J: TRBJ2-1
V: TRBV7-3

CDR3: ASSAWTSGHYEQY
J: TRBJ2-7
V: TRBV19

CDR3: ASSYSPGNAWETQY
J: TRBJ2-5
V: TRBV6-5

CDR3: ASSQIAGGRYEQY
J: TRBJ2-7
V: TRBV4-3

CDR3: ASSEVWEGLNQPQH
J: TRBJ1-5
V: TRBV6-1

CDR3: ASSQGRAGYGYT
J: TRBJ1-2
V: TRBV4-3

CDR3: ASSSSIRPGQGALYEQY
J: TRBJ2-7
V: TRBV28

CDR3: ASSVEVGASAQPQH
J: TRBJ1-5
V: TRBV9

CDR3: ASSVAWGLAGGNEQF
J: TRBJ2-1
V: TRBV9

CDR3: ASSPLGRSHYEQY
J: TRBJ2-7
V: TRBV7-9

CDR3: ATSRGAGTSGYEQY
J: TRBJ2-7
V: TRBV15

CDR3: ASSSPGVTPGGREKLF
J: TRBJ1-4
V: TRBV28

CDR3: ASTQTGMNTEAF
J: TRBJ1-1
V: TRBV7-8

CDR3: ASTPIAVKSTDTQY
J: TRBJ2-3
V: TRBV19

CDR3: ASSLRRGWNEQF
J: TRBJ2-1
V: TRBV5-8

CDR3: ASSAMTSGKYEQY
J: TRBJ2-7
V: TRBV7-9

CDR3: ASSREDSYNSPLH
J: TRBJ1-6
V: TRBV25-1

CDR3: ASSANLAGGTDTQY
J: TRBJ2-3
V: TRBV27

CDR3: ASSDWARATEAF
J: TRBJ1-1
V: TRBV6-1